This T cell receptor beta chain was observed in a study of blood T cell repertoires in COVID-19. As processed by the authors: Scientists estimated how many nucleated cells there were by amplifying reference gene primers. Assay: immunoSEQ multiplex PCR; the TCRdb copy retains only in-frame clones and omits some. That table supplies the V and J calls and clone size; D and trimming were determined from the DNA. The repertoire holds approximately 250,000 clones, roughly 80% seen once, with 4.1% in the top ten. V lost 2 bases and J 3 bases, leaving 6 bases between the germline ends. The CDR3 covers 13 residues. The germline gives CDR1 SGHAT, CDR2 FQNNGV.

The sample was PBMCs or T cells enriched from blood (not recorded which). The TCR sequence derives from a man aged 25 to 45 with acute COVID-19. The gene calls are TRBV11-2 and TRBJ2-3, with D unresolved. This CDR3 reads CASSLTTTDTQYF. For the CDR3, the DNA is TGTGCCAGCAGCTTAACAACAACAGATACGCAGTATTTT.